Presented here are 28 T cell receptor beta chains from one specimen sequenced in a study of radiation and T cells in renal cell carcinoma. The method was immunoSEQ multiplex PCR; TCRdb's version includes in-frame clones alone and lacks a portion of them. This table has just over 150,000 clones, about 91% appearing once. Time point here: blood 2 weeks post-SBRT. Treatment specified: 15 Gy SBRT to primary tumor, nephrectomy 4 weeks later. This specimen consisted of blood, obtained from a patient whose treatment included radiotherapy and nephrectomy. The receptor set was obtained from a woman in her forties or fifties with renal cell carcinoma.

J is TRBJ1-2 and V is TRBV19; 7 bases are shared with TRBD1. After removal of 7 bases from V and 7 bases from J, the junction contained 15 bases not matched to a gene. Germline V gene lookup returns CDR1 LNHDA and CDR2 SQIVND (reference sequence). The CDR3 totals 15 residues. Written as DNA, the CDR3 is TGTGCCAGTAAGGGTTTGTGGAGGGGGCCTAGTGGCTACACCTTC. Its protein product is CASKGLWRGPSGYTF. The variable domain in full, with the rest retrieved from reference TRBV19 and TRBJ1-2, is DGGITQSPKYLFRKEGQNVTLSCEQNLNHDAMYWYRQDPGQGLRLIYYSQIVNDFQKGDIAEGYSVSREKKESFPLTVTSAQKNPTAFYLCASKGLWRGPSGYTFGSGTRLTVV.

This CDR3 reads CASSSRTSGGDTGELFF. The CDR3 region has the DNA TGTGCCAGTAGTTCCCGGACTAGCGGGGGGGACACCGGGGAGCTGTTTTTT. This chain joins TRBV19 and TRBJ2-2; 15 bases line up with TRBD2. Germline CDR1 and CDR2: LNHDA and SQIVND (reference sequence). V was pared by 5 bases and J by 3 bases, with 4 bases of the junction left unmatched. The length of the CDR3 is 17 residues. The full variable domain, rest sourced from reference TRBV19 and TRBJ2-2, is DGGITQSPKYLFRKEGQNVTLSCEQNLNHDAMYWYRQDPGQGLRLIYYSQIVNDFQKGDIAEGYSVSREKKESFPLTVTSAQKNPTAFYLCASSSRTSGGDTGELFFGEGSRLTVL.

The chain combines TRBV27 with TRBJ2-7; D remains ambiguous. Trimming removed 6 bases from V and 0 bases from J, with 15 bases in between. CDR1 MNHEY and CDR2 SMNVEV come from the germline V gene (reference sequence). The CDR3 has 15 residues. CDR3 coding DNA: TGTGCCAGCAGCCAAGACCCAACCCGCTCCTACGAGCAGTACTTC. Translated: CASSQDPTRSYEQYF.

This clone was seen just once. J is TRBJ2-7 and V is TRBV5-1; unclear D gene. The V end was cut by 0 bases, the J end by 2 bases, with 6 bases between. CDR3 length: 13 residues. Germline V gene sequence: CDR1 SGHRS, CDR2 YFSETQ. CDR3 in amino acids: CASSLGYPYEQYF. CDR3 in DNA: TGCGCCAGCAGCTTGGGCTATCCCTACGAGCAGTACTTC.

The chain has TRBV5-6 and TRBJ1-2; the match to TRBD1 covers 7 bases. Germline V lookup: CDR1 SGHDT, CDR2 YYEEEE. This CDR3 contains 12 residues. J gave up 6 bases and V 2 bases, and 1 base lay outside the gene matches. CDR3 in DNA: TGTGCCAGCAGCTTTGACAGGGATGGCTACACCTTC. This gives the protein CASSFDRDGYTF.

This sequence joins TRBV5-5 and TRBJ1-5, with 9 positions matching TRBD1. The CDR3 length is 13 residues. Trimming cost V 4 bases and J 5 bases; bases outside gene matches: 1. CDR1 SGHKS and CDR2 YYEKEE come from the germline V gene (reference sequence). The CDR3 bases are TGTGCCAGCAGCAGACAGGGGGATCAGCCCCAGCATTTT. This encodes CASSRQGDQPQHF.

This chain joins TRBV11-1 and TRBJ2-5, with D uncertain. The CDR3 runs 15 residues. Germline V gives CDR1 SGHAT, CDR2 FQDESV (reference sequence). V dropped 1 base and J dropped 2 bases, with 11 bases sitting between them. In DNA, the CDR3 is TGTGCCAGCAGCTTAGGGCTCGGCAGACAAGAGACCCAGTACTTC. It translates to CASSLGLGRQETQYF.

CDR3 in amino acids: CASRERQGGTNTEAFF. CDR3 in DNA: TGTGCCAGCAGAGAAAGACAGGGAGGAACGAACACTGAAGCTTTCTTT. The chain is built from TRBV6-4 and TRBJ1-1; 7 nucleotides line up with TRBD1. J lost 1 base, V lost 6 bases, and 11 bases had no gene match. Germline CDR1 is MRHNA and CDR2 is SNTAGT. The CDR3 contains 16 residues.

This chain joins TRBV10-3 and TRBJ2-7, with D possibly TRBD2 on 7 matching bases. The CDR3 runs 14 residues. Germline lookup yields CDR1 ENHRY and CDR2 SYGVKD. V dropped 4 bases and J dropped 6 bases, with 16 bases sitting between them. CDR3 region: CAISGQGGGGEQYF. The CDR3, as DNA: TGTGCCATCAGTGGACAAGGGGGAGGGGGCGAGCAGTACTTC.

This chain joins TRBV6-5 and TRBJ1-4; TRBD1 might be the D (6 bases). Trimming took 1 base from V and 4 from J, leaving 13 bases between them. This CDR3 spans 16 amino acids. Per germline, CDR1 MNHEY and CDR2 SVGAGI. CDR3 sequence: CASSYFGTDSNEKLFF. CDR3 DNA: TGTGCCAGCAGTTACTTTGGAACGGACAGTAATGAAAAACTGTTTTTT.

V gene TRBV29-1 combines with J gene TRBJ2-1, with D hard to call. With 0 bases removed from V and 3 bases from J, the gap between germline ends came to 18 bases. Germline CDR1 SQVTM, CDR2 ANQGSEA. This CDR3 has 17 amino acids. The CDR3 DNA follows: TGCAGCGTTGAAGATATGGCCGGACGCGTCGACTACAATGAGCAGTTCTTC. This sequence encodes CSVEDMAGRVDYNEQFF.

The J gene is TRBJ2-3, the V gene TRBV7-9, with TRBD2 as a possible D gene (6 bases). CDR1 SEHNR and CDR2 FQNEAQ come from the germline V gene (reference sequence). V dropped 2 bases and J dropped 5 bases, with 20 bases sitting between them. This CDR3 is 17 amino acids long. CDR3 protein: CASSLIVARDWGDTQYF. CDR3 DNA sequence: TGTGCCAGCAGCTTAATTGTTGCTAGGGACTGGGGAGATACGCAGTATTTT. Complete variable domain (other parts from reference TRBV7-9 and TRBJ2-3): DTGVSQNPRHKITKRGQNVTFRCDPISEHNRLYWYRQTLGQGPEFLTYFQNEAQLEKSRLLSDRFSAERPKGSFSTLEIQRTEQGDSAMYLCASSLIVARDWGDTQYFGPGTRLTVL.

Note on this clone: Other DNA sequences of this sample code for an identical CDR3. The chain is built from TRBV7-3 and TRBJ2-5; D unresolved. Germline values: CDR1 SGHTA, CDR2 FQGTGA. Trimming shortened V by 0 bases and J by 2 bases, and 4 bases separated the two germline ends. This CDR3 comprises 13 residues. The CDR3 sequence: CASSLTPQETQYF. The CDR3 DNA reads as TGTGCCAGCAGCTTAACGCCACAAGAGACCCAGTACTTC.

The gene calls are TRBV21-1 and TRBJ1-2. TRBV21-1 is marked as a pseudogene. The CDR3 consists of 15 residues. The CDR3 nucleotides are TGTGCCAGCAGCCCGGGAGTGGGGCCTAACTATGGCTACACCTTC. Residues: CASSPGVGPNYGYTF.

This rearrangement joins TRBV9 to TRBJ2-3, with 12 bases fitting TRBD2. J lost 1 base, V lost 4 bases, and 4 bases had no gene match. Germline V gene sequence: CDR1 SGDLS, CDR2 YYNGEE. CDR3 length equals 16 residues. The CDR3 DNA reads TGTGCCAGCAGCACTCGACTAGCGGGGGGCACAGATACGCAGTATTTT. This encodes CASSTRLAGGTDTQYF.

The chain links TRBV6-1 to TRBJ1-2, with D possibly being TRBD1 (5 bases). The CDR3 has 16 amino acids. Germline CDR1 and CDR2: MNHNS and SASEGT. The V end was cut by 4 bases, the J end by 6 bases, with 21 bases between. CDR3 protein: CASSGQTVGVFDGYTF. In DNA form, the CDR3 reads TGTGCCAGCAGTGGGCAGACAGTTGGGGTTTTTGATGGCTACACCTTC.

The genes are TRBV9 and TRBJ2-2; 8 positions agree with TRBD1. Per the germline V gene, CDR1 is SGDLS and CDR2 is YYNGEE. The CDR3 totals 15 residues. V was pared by 3 bases and J by 8 bases, with 9 bases of the junction left unmatched. The CDR3 protein is CASSGTGTIGGELFF. The CDR3, as DNA: TGTGCCAGCAGCGGGACAGGGACAATTGGGGGGGAGCTGTTTTTT.

The chain links TRBV7-2 to TRBJ1-6; unclear D gene. Germline lookup yields CDR1 SGHTA and CDR2 FQGNSA. Between the trimmed V and J ends, which lost 1 base and 9 bases, there was a span of 7 bases. The CDR3 consists of 13 residues. Written as DNA, the CDR3 is TGTGCCAGCAGCTTAGTTGGGATTTCACCCCTCCACTTT. This gives the protein CASSLVGISPLHF.

As regards this clone: Other DNA sequences from this sample encode an identical CDR3 as well. This chain connects TRBV2 to TRBJ2-7; D gene unclear. CDR1 is SNHLY and CDR2 is FYNNEI in the germline V gene. V was clipped by 1 base and J by 4 bases, with 23 bases between them. The CDR3 consists of 18 residues. As DNA, the CDR3 is TGTGCCAGCAGTGAAGGCCCTGCAGGTCCCACTACCCTTTACGAGCAGTACTTC. Its translation is CASSEGPAGPTTLYEQYF.

This chain links TRBV6-1 with TRBJ1-2; 8 bases are shared with TRBD1. This CDR3 comprises 17 residues. The J segment lost 0 bases and the V segment lost 2 bases, leaving 8 bases of the junction unmatched. Germline-derived CDR1 and CDR2 are MNHNS and SASEGT. DNA of the CDR3: TGTGCCAGCAGTGAATCCCTAGGGACAGGAGCTAACTATGGCTACACCTTC. Translating gives CASSESLGTGANYGYTF.

This sequence joins TRBV10-1 and TRBJ2-5, with 8 bases lining up with TRBD2. With V trimmed by 3 bases and J by 2 bases, 5 bases remained unmatched. Germline lookup yields CDR1 WNHNN and CDR2 SYGVQD (reference sequence). The CDR3 has 15 amino acids. The CDR3 DNA reads as TGCGCCAGCAGTGACCTCGCGGGGGGACAAGAGACCCAGTACTTC. It translates to CASSDLAGGQETQYF.

The chain carries TRBV2 and TRBJ1-6, with D perhaps matching TRBD1 (6 bases). Germline V gives CDR1 SNHLY, CDR2 FYNNEI. The CDR3 runs to 17 residues. V was cut by 6 bases and J by 0 bases, with 15 bases left in between. CDR3 bases: TGTGCCAGCAGGGCCCTGGGGGGACACTCCTATAATTCACCCCTCCACTTT. It codes for CASRALGGHSYNSPLHF.

This clone is a singleton in its sample. This chain uses TRBV5-5 with TRBJ1-1; the D is unclear. The CDR3 totals 16 residues. Trimming pared 2 bases from V and 4 bases from J, leaving 18 bases between. The germline gives CDR1 SGHKS, CDR2 YYEKEE (reference sequence). The CDR3 bases are TGTGCCAGCAGCTTTGGGCGCAGCATTCTCGGCACTGAAGCTTTCTTT. It is translated as CASSFGRSILGTEAFF. The whole variable domain, filled in from reference TRBV5-5 and TRBJ1-1, reads DAGVTQSPTHLIKTRGQQVTLRCSPISGHKSVSWYQQVLGQGPQFIFQYYEKEERGRGNFPDRFSARQFPNYSSELNVNALLLGDSALYLCASSFGRSILGTEAFFGQGTRLTVV.

V usage is TRBV19 and J usage is TRBJ1-6, with 10 bases identical to TRBD1. CDR1 is LNHDA, CDR2 SQIVND, per germline (reference sequence). CDR3 length equals 14 residues. V lost 6 bases, J lost 9 bases, and 5 bases stayed unmatched. The CDR3 nucleotides are TGTGCCAGTAGGGGGACAGGGGAGAGTTCACCCCTCCACTTT. Translated, it gives CASRGTGESSPLHF.

This clone was detected once. V gene TRBV9 combines with J gene TRBJ2-7; 11 nucleotides agree with TRBD2. This CDR3 contains 16 residues. Trimming removed 1 base from V and 3 bases from J; junction bases left unmatched: 6. CDR1 and CDR2 from the germline V gene are SGDLS and YYNGEE. Written as DNA, the CDR3 is TGTGCCAGCAGCGTATCCCGACTAGCGGGGATCTACGAGCAGTACTTC. Its protein product is CASSVSRLAGIYEQYF.

In this sample, this clone turned up a few times. The chain combines TRBV30 with TRBJ1-1, with D maybe TRBD1 (5 bases). The ends were cut back, 0 bases at V and 2 bases at J, with 7 bases in the middle. CDR1 and CDR2 (germline): GTSNPN, SVGIG (reference sequence). This CDR3 contains 13 residues. The chain's CDR3 is CAWSVGVNTEAFF. The CDR3 nucleotides read TGTGCCTGGAGTGTGGGGGTTAACACTGAAGCTTTCTTT.

The rearrangement joins TRBV7-9 to TRBJ2-7, with a possible D match to TRBD1 (6 bases). Germline loops: CDR1 SEHNR, CDR2 FQNEAQ (reference sequence). The CDR3 has 13 amino acids. V was cut by 5 bases and J by 3 bases, with 11 bases left in between. The CDR3, as DNA: TGTGCCAGCAGCCGGGACATAGGCTACGAGCAGTACTTC. This gives the protein CASSRDIGYEQYF. Variable domain in full (rest from reference TRBV7-9 and TRBJ2-7): DTGVSQNPRHKITKRGQNVTFRCDPISEHNRLYWYRQTLGQGPEFLTYFQNEAQLEKSRLLSDRFSAERPKGSFSTLEIQRTEQGDSAMYLCASSRDIGYEQYFGPGTRLTVT.

The CDR3 here is CASSYWRGAYEQYF. The CDR3 DNA is TGTGCCAGCAGTTACTGGCGGGGGGCCTACGAGCAGTACTTC. The chain recombines TRBV6-5 with TRBJ2-7, with TRBD2 matching over 8 bases. From germline, CDR1 is MNHEY and CDR2 SVGAGI. Trimming removed 1 base from V and 2 bases from J; junction bases left unmatched: 1. This CDR3 spans 14 amino acids.